This record looks at one TCR beta chain sequence and its context. This sample is part of a study of T-cell reconstitution after alpha-beta-depleted transplantation in children. Unique molecular identifiers were used to barcode this TCRbeta library. TCRdb itself ran the PCR reads through MiXCR, one entry per CDR3 protein. The table lists 450,000 to 600,000 distinct CDR3 sequences, about 33% of them singletons, with under 3% in the top ten. Deletions cut 6 bases from V and 8 bases from J, with 10 bases between. The CDR3 runs 11 residues. The sequence was collected from a human donor who donated a stem cell graft to a child with aplastic anemia. V gene TRBV12-3 or TRBV12-4 combines with J gene TRBJ1-1, with D possibly being TRBD1 (6 bases). Specimen: PBMCs from the stem cell graft donor, collected from the stem cell graft. CDR3 DNA sequence: TGTGCCAGCAGACACGACAGGGAAGCTTTCTTT. It codes for CASRHDREAFF.